This T cell receptor (beta chain) stems from a study of PD-L1 blockade in urothelial cancer. Using immunoSEQ multiplex PCR, the repertoire was profiled, and TCRdb retains in-frame clones only, with some absent. This table has roughly 110,000 clones, less than 95% appearing once. The CDR3 length is 13 residues. Trimming cost V 8 bases and J 6 bases; bases outside gene matches: 7. Germline V gene lookup returns CDR1 SGHTA and CDR2 FQGNSA. Time point indicated: peripheral blood 6 weeks after treatment start. The receptor comes from a man aged 60-69 years with urothelial cancer. The chain links TRBV7-2 to TRBJ2-7; TRBD2 aligns across 10 bases. This sample comprised PBMCs, obtained around atezolizumab (anti-PD-L1) treatment. The CDR3 is CASGASGSSEQYF. In DNA form, the CDR3 reads TGTGCCAGCGGCGCTAGCGGGAGCTCCGAGCAGTACTTC.